The 14 T cell receptor beta chains listed next were all sequenced from one sample in a study of T cell clonotyping in hematopoietic cell transplantation. The time point is: recipient sample about 28 days before transplant, after cytoreduction. TCRdb's table, derived via immunoSEQ multiplex PCR, lists solely in-frame clones and lacks some. In the table there are some 16,000 clones, around 93% of which are singletons. The starting material was peripheral blood mononuclear cells, obtained before stem cell transplant. These TCRs come from a man aged 18 to 35 with biphenotypic leukemia. Some clones in this sample may be carry-over from other donors' samples.

This clone has a single count. The rearrangement uses TRBV5-6 and TRBJ1-5; D gene ambiguous. This CDR3 contains 14 residues. Between the trimmed V and J ends, which lost 2 bases and 6 bases, there was a span of 12 bases. CDR1 is SGHDT and CDR2 is YYEEEE in the germline V gene. Written as DNA, the CDR3 is TGTGCCAGCAGCTTCTGGAGGGTTGGTCAGCCCCAGCATTTT. Its protein is CASSFWRVGQPQHF.

The chain couples TRBV5-1 to TRBJ2-7; tentative D call: TRBD1 (5 bases). The CDR3 sequence is 14 residues long. In germline, CDR1 is SGHRS, CDR2 YFSETQ. The V gene lost 0 bases and the J gene lost 7 bases, with 14 bases spanning the gap. The CDR3 nucleotides are TGCGCCAGCAGCTTGGTAAGGGGTTCGAGAGAGCAGTACTTC. As protein: CASSLVRGSREQYF.

The chain recombines TRBV27 with TRBJ1-2; D uncertain. From germline, CDR1 is MNHEY and CDR2 SMNVEV (reference sequence). Trimming took off 5 bases at V and 4 bases at J, with 17 bases between the two ends. The CDR3 contains 15 residues. This CDR3 is CASSPNQDGFYGYTF. Here the CDR3 DNA reads TGTGCCAGCAGTCCGAACCAGGACGGTTTCTATGGCTACACCTTC.

The chain combines TRBV27 with TRBJ2-3; D is ambiguous. Trimming stripped 4 bases from V and 0 bases from J, with 14 bases between. CDR1 and CDR2 from the germline V gene are MNHEY and SMNVEV (reference sequence). The CDR3 runs 16 residues. The CDR3 loop reads CASSSRRITSTDTQYF. CDR3 sequence (DNA): TGTGCCAGCAGTTCCCGACGGATTACTAGCACAGATACGCAGTATTTT.

This clone appeared a single time. The V call is TRBV30, the J call TRBJ2-3; D perhaps matches TRBD2 (5 bases). From germline, CDR1 is GTSNPN and CDR2 SVGIG (reference sequence). This CDR3 has 15 residues. The V and J ends lost 0 bases and 6 bases respectively, with 16 bases between them. The CDR3 DNA reads as TGTGCCTGGAGTGTCAGTGGCGGGTGGAGGGATACGCAGTATTTT. The encoded protein is CAWSVSGGWRDTQYF.

The V gene is TRBV18, the J gene TRBJ1-6; D is ambiguous. CDR3 size: 15 residues. Germline V gene sequence: CDR1 KGHSH, CDR2 LQKENI. With 3 bases removed from V and 8 bases from J, the gap between germline ends came to 14 bases. CDR3 loop: CASSPSRAADSPLHF. The CDR3 nucleotides are TGTGCCAGCTCACCGAGTAGGGCGGCGGATTCACCCCTCCACTTT.

V usage is TRBV28 and J usage is TRBJ1-1; 7 nucleotides line up with TRBD1. Trimming at V came to 5 bases and at J to 0 bases, leaving 6 bases not matched to a gene. The CDR3 loop spans 15 amino acids. Germline V lookup: CDR1 MDHEN, CDR2 SYDVKM. The CDR3 is CASSLSTGLNTEAFF. The CDR3, as DNA: TGTGCCAGCAGTCTCTCGACAGGGCTGAACACTGAAGCTTTCTTT.

V is TRBV7-2 and J is TRBJ1-3, with a possible D match to TRBD1 (5 bases). The V gene's germline CDR1 is SGHTA and CDR2 FQGNSA. Trimming took 1 base from V and 2 from J, leaving 12 bases between them. The CDR3 length is 16 residues. CDR3 nucleotide sequence: TGTGCCAGCAGCTTAGACGCCGGGGGACCTGGAAACACCATATATTTT. Its protein is CASSLDAGGPGNTIYF. The full variable domain, rest sourced from reference TRBV7-2 and TRBJ1-3, is GAGVSQSPSNKVTEKGKDVELRCDPISGHTALYWYRQSLGQGLEFLIYFQGNSAPDKSGLPSDRFSAERTGGSVSTLTIQRTQQEDSAVYLCASSLDAGGPGNTIYFGEGSWLTVV.

CDR3 loop: CASSSQGFTGYTF. CDR3 nucleotide sequence: TGTGCCAGCAGTTCCCAGGGATTCACTGGCTACACCTTC. This chain joins TRBV27 and TRBJ1-2; weak D call: TRBD1 (5 bases). CDR3 length equals 13 residues. CDR1 and CDR2 (germline): MNHEY, SMNVEV (reference sequence). The V gene lost 4 bases and the J gene lost 7 bases, with 13 bases spanning the gap.

The V call is TRBV7-8, the J call TRBJ2-5; D is ambiguous. The CDR3 runs 11 residues. The V end was cut by 2 bases, the J end by 9 bases, with 7 bases between. The V gene's germline CDR1 is SGHVS and CDR2 FQNEAQ. The CDR3 region is CASSLLTAQYF. The CDR3 nucleotides read TGTGCCAGCAGCTTACTTACGGCCCAGTACTTC.

The gene calls are TRBV2 and TRBJ2-2, with 8 nucleotides matching TRBD1. V shed 6 bases, J shed 1 base, and the junction held 4 bases outside the gene matches. The CDR3 contains 15 residues. Per germline, CDR1 SNHLY and CDR2 FYNNEI. The DNA of the CDR3 is TGTGCCAGCAGCAACAGGGGGGTGAACACCGGGGAGCTGTTTTTT. Amino acids: CASSNRGVNTGELFF.

The chain combines TRBV11-2 with TRBJ1-3; D remains ambiguous. This CDR3 region has 13 residues. Trimming removed 4 bases from V and 0 bases from J, with 4 bases in between. Germline CDR1 is SGHAT and CDR2 is FQNNGV. This chain's CDR3 is CASSSTSGNTIYF. In nucleotides, the CDR3 is TGTGCCAGCAGCTCAACCTCTGGAAACACCATATATTTT.

The CDR3 protein is CSVEDPGTRGYTF. The CDR3 region has the DNA TGCAGCGTTGAAGATCCGGGAACTCGTGGCTACACCTTC. The chain carries TRBV29-1 and TRBJ1-2; D call uncertain. The CDR3 sequence is 13 residues long. Germline V CDR1 and CDR2: SQVTM, ANQGSEA. V was clipped by 0 bases and J by 7 bases, with 12 bases between them.

This chain links TRBV6-5 with TRBJ1-1, with D uncertain. V dropped 5 bases and J dropped 1 base, with 8 bases sitting between them. The germline gives CDR1 MNHEY, CDR2 SVGAGI. The CDR3 runs to 13 residues. CDR3 residues: CASSPKRNTEAFF. The DNA of the CDR3 is TGTGCCAGCAGTCCCAAGAGGAACACTGAAGCTTTCTTT.